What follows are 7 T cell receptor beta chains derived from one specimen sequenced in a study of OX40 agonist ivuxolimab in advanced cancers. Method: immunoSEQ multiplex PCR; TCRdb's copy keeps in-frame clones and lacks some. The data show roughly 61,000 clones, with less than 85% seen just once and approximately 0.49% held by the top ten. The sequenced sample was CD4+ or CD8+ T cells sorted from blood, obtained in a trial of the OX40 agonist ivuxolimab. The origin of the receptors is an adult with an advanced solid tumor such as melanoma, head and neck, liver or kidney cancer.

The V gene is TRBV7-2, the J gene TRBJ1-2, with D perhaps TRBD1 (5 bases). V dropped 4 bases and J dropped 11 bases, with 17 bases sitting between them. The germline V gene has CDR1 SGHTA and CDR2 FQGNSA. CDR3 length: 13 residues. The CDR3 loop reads CASSSPVSGRYTF. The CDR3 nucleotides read TGTGCCAGCAGCTCCCCTGTCTCGGGACGATACACCTTC.

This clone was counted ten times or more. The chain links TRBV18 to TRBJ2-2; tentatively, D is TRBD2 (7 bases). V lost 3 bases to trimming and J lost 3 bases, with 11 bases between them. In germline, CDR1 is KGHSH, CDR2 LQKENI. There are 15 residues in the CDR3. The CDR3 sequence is CASSPRGGDTGELFF. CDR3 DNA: TGTGCCAGCTCACCCCGAGGGGGGGACACCGGGGAGCTGTTTTTT.

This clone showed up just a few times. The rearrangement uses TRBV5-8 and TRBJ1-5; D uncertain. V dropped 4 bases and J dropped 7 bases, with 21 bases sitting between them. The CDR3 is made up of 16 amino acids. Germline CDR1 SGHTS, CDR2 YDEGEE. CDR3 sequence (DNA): TGTGCCAGCAGCGAGTATTTCATGGCAGGCGGCCAGCCCCAGCATTTT. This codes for CASSEYFMAGGQPQHF.

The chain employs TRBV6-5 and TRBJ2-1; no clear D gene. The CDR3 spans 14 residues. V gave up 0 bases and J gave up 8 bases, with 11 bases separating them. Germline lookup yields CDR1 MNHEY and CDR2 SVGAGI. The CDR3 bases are TGTGCCAGCAGTTACTCGCTAGAAGGCCATGAGCAGTTCTTC. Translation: CASSYSLEGHEQFF.

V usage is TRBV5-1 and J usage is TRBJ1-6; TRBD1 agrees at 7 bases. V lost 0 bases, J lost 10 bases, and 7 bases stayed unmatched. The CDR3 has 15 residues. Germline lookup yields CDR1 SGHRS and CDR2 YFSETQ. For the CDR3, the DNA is TGCGCCAGCAGCTTGGGGCTCCAGGGGGAATCACCCCTCCACTTT. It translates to CASSLGLQGESPLHF.

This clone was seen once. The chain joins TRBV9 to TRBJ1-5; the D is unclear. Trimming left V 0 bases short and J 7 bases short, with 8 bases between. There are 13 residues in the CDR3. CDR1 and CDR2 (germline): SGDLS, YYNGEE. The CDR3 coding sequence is TGTGCCAGCAGCGTAGACATCCGGCAGCCCCAGCATTTT. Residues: CASSVDIRQPQHF. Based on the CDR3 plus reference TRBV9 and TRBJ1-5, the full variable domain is DSGVTQTPKHLITATGQRVTLRCSPRSGDLSVYWYQQSLDQGLQFLIQYYNGEERAKGNILERFSAQQFPDLHSELNLSSLELGDSALYFCASSVDIRQPQHFGDGTRLSIL.

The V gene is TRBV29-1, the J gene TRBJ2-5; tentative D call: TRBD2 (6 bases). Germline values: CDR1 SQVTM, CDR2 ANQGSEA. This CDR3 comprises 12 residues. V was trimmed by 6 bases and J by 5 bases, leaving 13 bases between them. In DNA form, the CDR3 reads TGCAGCGTCGCCCCTGGGGGGGAGACCCAGTACTTC. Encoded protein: CSVAPGGETQYF. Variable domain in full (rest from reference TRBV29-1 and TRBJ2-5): SAVISQKPSRDICQRGTSLTIQCQVDSQVTMMFWYRQQPGQSLTLIATANQGSEATYESGFVIDKFPISRPNLTFSTLTVSNMSPEDSSIYLCSVAPGGETQYFGPGTRLLVL.